This T cell receptor beta chain was documented in a study of T cell responses to AZD1222 COVID-19 vaccine. Study outcomes and limitations: The number of AZD1222 recipients seropositive at baseline was only 5 to 7. Without day 14 samples, only post-peak T cell repertoires were studied. Receipt of two AZD1222 doses was followed by a rise in Spike-specific TCR breadth and depth. Among the donors, most were white British and more were female, and clonal diversity was possibly underestimated.

Trimming pared 5 bases from V and 0 bases from J, leaving 11 bases between. The CDR3 covers 15 residues. CDR1 and CDR2 (germline): LGHDT, YNNKEL (reference sequence). This table comes from immunoSEQ multiplex PCR, and its TCRdb copy is limited to in-frame clones, with some not included. The table lists tens of thousands of clones, about 91% of them singletons. This clone was observed once. The antigen remains unidentified. The chain is built from TRBV3-1 (or the pseudogene TRBV3-2) and TRBJ2-1, with D possibly called TRBD1 or TRBD2 (6 bases each). The source is an adult who received the MenACWY meningococcal vaccine as a control. The sample here was peripheral blood, taken 28 days after the second dose of the MenACWY control vaccine. The CDR3 sequence is CASSYGGGSYNEQFF. CDR3 sequence (DNA): TGTGCCAGCAGCTACGGGGGCGGCTCCTACAATGAGCAGTTCTTC.